Described below is a single TCR beta chain sequence and its context. Antigen: not known. This specimen comes from a study of T cell responses to AZD1222 COVID-19 vaccine. Study-wide findings and caveats: Once two AZD1222 doses were given, Spike-specific TCR breadth and depth went up. Reports indicate that nearly half of spike-specific TCRs are directed at unmutated variant regions. Only a handful of AZD1222 recipients, roughly 6 in all, had baseline seropositivity. Spike-wide vaccine-associated CD4 TCRs dominated at 160-218 and 743-854.

Here immunoSEQ multiplex PCR was the method, and the copy in TCRdb shows in-frame clones only, minus some. The sample lists about 59,000 clones, roughly 89% seen once, with over 5% in the top ten. The CDR3 spans 16 residues. CDR1 and CDR2 from the germline V gene are SGHVS and FQNEAQ. V lost 0 bases to trimming and J lost 3 bases, with 14 bases between them. The source is an adult who received the AZD1222 COVID-19 vaccine. The chain carries TRBV7-8 and TRBJ1-2, with D unresolved. Sequenced here: peripheral blood, sampled 28 days after the second AZD1222 dose. CDR3 sequence (DNA): TGTGCCAGCAGCTTAGCCCCAGGCCGTCCGGACTATGGCTACACCTTC. Protein: CASSLAPGRPDYGYTF.